What follows is one T cell receptor beta chain and its context. Its target is not known. CDR1 and CDR2 from the germline V gene are SGHTA and FQGTGA. This CDR3 spans 16 amino acids. V lost 6 bases to trimming and J lost 6 bases, with 23 bases between them. The entry originates in a study of cytomegalovirus exposure and HLA in healthy donors. Study-wide results and caveats: The study reported that TCR beta sequences accurately predicted HLA-A and HLA-B alleles in most subjects. According to a later analysis, most TCR beta chains associated with CMV appeared HLA-restricted. In terms of immune exposure information, only CMV serostatus was available.

PCR involved 60 Vbeta and 13 Jbeta primers. The repertoire was sequenced with immunoSEQ multiplex PCR; TCRdb's copy has only in-frame clones and lacks some. The table lists about 130,000 clones, around 70% of them singletons, with under 3% in the top ten. This TCR was sampled from a woman aged 55-70 years in good health and CMV-seropositive. The specimen was PBMCs. The chain carries TRBV7-3 and TRBJ1-2, with D possibly being TRBD1 (5 bases). The CDR3 DNA is TGTGCCAGCAGTCCAACTGGGCGGGGGGGACTGAATGGCTACACCTTC. The encoded protein is CASSPTGRGGLNGYTF.